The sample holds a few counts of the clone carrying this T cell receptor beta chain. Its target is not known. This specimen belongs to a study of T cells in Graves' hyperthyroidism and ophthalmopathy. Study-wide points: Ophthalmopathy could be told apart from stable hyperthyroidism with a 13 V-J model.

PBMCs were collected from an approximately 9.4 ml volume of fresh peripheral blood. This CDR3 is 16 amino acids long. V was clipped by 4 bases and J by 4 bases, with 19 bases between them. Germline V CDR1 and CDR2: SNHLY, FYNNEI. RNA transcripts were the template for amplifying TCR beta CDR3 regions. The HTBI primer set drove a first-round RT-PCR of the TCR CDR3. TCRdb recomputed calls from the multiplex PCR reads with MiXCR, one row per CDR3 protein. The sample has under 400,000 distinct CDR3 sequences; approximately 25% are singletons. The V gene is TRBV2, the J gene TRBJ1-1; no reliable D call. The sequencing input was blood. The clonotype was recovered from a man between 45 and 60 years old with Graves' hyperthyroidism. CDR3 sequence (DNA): TGTGCCAGCAGTGTCGCCGTTGACAAGACGACCACTGAAGCTTTCTTT. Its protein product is CASSVAVDKTTTEAFF.